What follows are 28 T cell receptor beta chains derived from one specimen sequenced in a study of T-cell reconstitution after alpha-beta-depleted transplantation in children. Preparing the TCRbeta library involved the use of unique molecular identifiers. TCRdb reanalysed the PCR reads using MiXCR and keeps one entry per CDR3 protein. The sample includes 440,000 or so distinct CDR3 sequences, about a tenth of them seen just once. The sample in question was PBMCs from the stem cell graft donor, obtained from the stem cell graft. The receptors originated from a human donor who donated a stem cell graft to a child with acute myeloid leukemia.

This clonotype came up a few times. This chain's CDR3 is CSARDSRSNQPQHF. The CDR3 DNA is TGCAGTGCTAGAGATAGCCGGTCCAATCAGCCCCAGCATTTT. J is TRBJ1-5 and V is TRBV20-1; D not resolved. Germline V gives CDR1 DFQATT, CDR2 SNEGSKA (reference sequence). V gave up 0 bases and J gave up 3 bases, with 9 bases separating them. This CDR3 comprises 14 residues.

This clonotype was seen only once. The chain uses TRBV6-1 and TRBJ1-2; 7 bases match TRBD1. V lost 7 bases, J lost 7 bases, and 9 bases stayed unmatched. This CDR3 has 13 amino acids. Germline V lookup: CDR1 MNHNS, CDR2 SASEGT. CDR3 nucleotides: TGTGCCAGCAAACGGGACAGCCCCTCTGGCTACACCTTC. Translated, it gives CASKRDSPSGYTF.

This chain uses TRBV27 with TRBJ2-3; the D is unclear. Trimming left V 6 bases short and J 4 bases short, with 11 bases between. This CDR3 is 13 amino acids long. Germline CDR1 MNHEY, CDR2 SMNVEV (reference sequence). In DNA form, the CDR3 reads TGTGCCAGCAGCTCCCCACTCTCAGATACGCAGTATTTT. It encodes CASSSPLSDTQYF.

The chain uses TRBV29-1 and TRBJ2-2; TRBD2 matches 7 bases. This CDR3 is 16 amino acids long. Germline values: CDR1 SQVTM, CDR2 ANQGSEA. V lost 6 bases, J lost 1 base, and 11 bases stayed unmatched. This CDR3 reads CSVLARTSRNTGELFF. The CDR3 bases are TGCAGCGTCCTCGCCCGGACTAGTCGGAACACCGGGGAGCTGTTTTTT.

This clonotype was seen many times. The chain joins TRBV6-2 or TRBV6-3 to TRBJ2-5; possibly TRBD1 for D (6 bases). Germline V lookup: CDR1 MNHEY, CDR2 SVGEGT. V was pared by 6 bases and J by 3 bases, with 11 bases between. This CDR3 has 13 residues. CDR3 nucleotide sequence: TGTGCCAGCAGGCCGGACAGAGAAGAGACCCAGTACTTC. Translating gives CASRPDREETQYF.

The chain couples TRBV4-3 to TRBJ1-2, with TRBD1 matching over 8 bases. Per germline, CDR1 LGHNA and CDR2 YSLEER. This CDR3 has 15 residues. The V and J ends lost 0 bases and 4 bases, in that order; junction bases with no gene match: 4. CDR3 residues: CASSQEGTGGYGYTF. The CDR3 DNA sequence: TGCGCCAGCAGCCAAGAAGGAACAGGGGGCTATGGCTACACCTTC.

The CDR3 coding sequence is TGCAGTGCTAGCCTGGGACAGGGCCACGAGCAGTACTTC. The encoded protein is CSASLGQGHEQYF. The chain joins TRBV20-1 to TRBJ2-7; TRBD1 matches at 9 bases. The V gene end was trimmed by 3 bases and the J gene end by 5 bases; junction bases not matched to a gene: 5. Germline CDR1 is DFQATT and CDR2 is SNEGSKA (reference sequence). The CDR3 consists of 13 residues.

The chain uses TRBV7-2 and TRBJ1-2; possibly TRBD1 for D (5 bases). In germline, CDR1 is SGHTA, CDR2 FQGNSA. V was shortened by 4 bases and J by 4 bases, with 19 bases between the two germline ends. CDR3 length: 16 residues. CDR3 DNA: TGTGCCAGCAGCTCTCAAAACCCGACAGCTAGCTATGGCTACACCTTC. This gives the protein CASSSQNPTASYGYTF.

There are a few counts of this clonotype. The chain combines TRBV7-6 with TRBJ2-6; no definite D call. The CDR3 runs 16 residues. V lost 0 bases to trimming and J lost 1 base, with 7 bases between them. Germline CDR1 and CDR2: SGHVS and FNYEAQ. The CDR3 spells CASSLAGKSGANVLTF. The CDR3 DNA is TGTGCCAGCAGCTTAGCGGGCAAGTCTGGGGCCAACGTCCTGACTTTC.

This clonotype was seen more than once but under ten times. The J gene is TRBJ2-5, the V gene TRBV12-3 or TRBV12-4; D gene ambiguous. The CDR3 spans 11 residues. The germline V and J ends were trimmed by 5 bases and 5 bases, with 6 bases remaining between them. In DNA, the CDR3 is TGTGCCAGCAGTCGCTGGGAGACCCAGTACTTC. Protein: CASSRWETQYF.

The chain employs TRBV6-2 or TRBV6-3 and TRBJ1-2, with TRBD1 as a possible D gene (5 bases). CDR1 is MNHEY, CDR2 SVGEGT, per germline. Trimming removed 2 bases from V and 8 bases from J, with 9 bases in between. The CDR3 extends over 12 amino acids. The CDR3 loop reads CASSYARVGYTF. The CDR3 DNA follows: TGTGCCAGCAGTTACGCCAGGGTCGGCTACACCTTC.

This rearrangement joins TRBV20-1 to TRBJ2-5, with 7 bases matching TRBD2. The CDR3 is 13 amino acids. Germline V gene sequence: CDR1 DFQATT, CDR2 SNEGSKA (reference sequence). J lost 3 bases, V lost 0 bases, and 1 base had no gene match. CDR3 sequence reads: CSARDGTKETQYF. The CDR3 DNA is TGCAGTGCTAGAGACGGGACTAAAGAGACCCAGTACTTC.

This clonotype was counted between two and nine times. V usage is TRBV10-3 and J usage is TRBJ2-7, with a possible D match to TRBD1 (6 bases). Germline CDR1 and CDR2: ENHRY and SYGVKD. The germline V and J ends were trimmed by 3 bases and 5 bases, with 11 bases remaining between them. The CDR3 has 13 residues. The CDR3 spells CAISDTGSHEQYF. The CDR3 region has the DNA TGTGCCATCAGTGATACAGGGAGCCACGAGCAGTACTTC.

In its sample, this clonotype was seen a few times. The chain combines TRBV18 with TRBJ2-1; 9 positions match TRBD1. V was clipped by 3 bases and J by 7 bases; unmatched bases: 10. CDR3 length: 16 amino acids. The germline CDR1 and CDR2 sequences are KGHSH and LQKENI. CDR3 amino acids: CASSPLGTGKSNEQFF. The CDR3 nucleotides are TGTGCCAGCTCACCTCTTGGGACAGGGAAGTCAAATGAGCAGTTCTTC.

This rearrangement joins TRBV7-9 to TRBJ2-7, with 14 bases matching TRBD2. The germline gives CDR1 SEHNR, CDR2 FQNEAQ (reference sequence). The CDR3 covers 15 residues. The ends lost 6 bases at V and 3 bases at J; junction bases unmatched: 4. DNA for the CDR3: TGTGCCAGCAGGGACGGGACTAGCGGGAGCTACGAGCAGTACTTC. It is translated as CASRDGTSGSYEQYF. Complete variable domain (other parts from reference TRBV7-9 and TRBJ2-7): DTGVSQNPRHKITKRGQNVTFRCDPISEHNRLYWYRQTLGQGPEFLTYFQNEAQLEKSRLLSDRFSAERPKGSFSTLEIQRTEQGDSAMYLCASRDGTSGSYEQYFGPGTRLTVT.

The CDR3: CASSQPTDTQYF. The CDR3 coding sequence is TGTGCCAGCAGTCAACCCACAGATACGCAGTATTTT. The chain recombines TRBV12-3 or TRBV12-4 with TRBJ2-3; D uncertain. V lost 5 bases, J lost 2 bases, and 5 bases lay in between. The CDR3 extends over 12 amino acids.

This rearrangement joins TRBV29-1 to TRBJ2-5; 8 bases match TRBD1. This CDR3 has 12 residues. Per the germline V gene, CDR1 is SQVTM and CDR2 is ANQGSEA. With V trimmed by 7 bases and J by 5 bases, 6 bases remained unmatched. The CDR3 nucleotides read TGCAGCGCTTATGACAGGGGCGAGACCCAGTACTTC. This translates into CSAYDRGETQYF.

J is TRBJ2-2 and V is TRBV5-1, with a possible D match to TRBD1 (5 bases). The CDR3 contains 16 residues. The ends were cut back, 3 bases at V and 0 bases at J, with 12 bases in the middle. CDR1 is SGHRS and CDR2 is YFSETQ in the germline V gene. The CDR3 DNA follows: TGCGCCAGCAGCTCGACAGTTTTCTCGAACACCGGGGAGCTGTTTTTT. It codes for CASSSTVFSNTGELFF.

The chain recombines TRBV12-3 or TRBV12-4 with TRBJ2-5; D is undetermined. The length of the CDR3 is 13 residues. The ends were cut back, 3 bases at V and 3 bases at J, with 8 bases in the middle. CDR3 nucleotide sequence: TGTGCCAGCAGTTTGCACGTGGAAGAGACCCAGTACTTC. It is translated as CASSLHVEETQYF.

This clonotype has ten or more counts. The chain has TRBV7-2 and TRBJ1-1; D is possibly TRBD1 (5 bases). Trimming took off 5 bases at V and 0 bases at J, with 10 bases between the two ends. This CDR3 comprises 14 residues. Per germline, CDR1 SGHTA and CDR2 FQGNSA. The chain's CDR3 is CASSPGAMNTEAFF. The DNA of the CDR3 is TGTGCCAGCAGCCCCGGGGCCATGAACACTGAAGCTTTCTTT. The whole variable domain, remainder taken from reference TRBV7-2 and TRBJ1-1, is GAGVSQSPSNKVTEKGKDVELRCDPISGHTALYWYRQSLGQGLEFLIYFQGNSAPDKSGLPSDRFSAERTGGSVSTLTIQRTQQEDSAVYLCASSPGAMNTEAFFGQGTRLTVV.

The V call is TRBV18, the J call TRBJ2-5; D not certain. With 4 bases removed from V and 4 bases from J, the gap between germline ends came to 10 bases. The CDR3 extends over 13 amino acids. Germline values: CDR1 KGHSH, CDR2 LQKENI. Here the CDR3 DNA reads TGTGCCAGCTCACAATTCCTAGGAGAGACCCAGTACTTC. Its protein product is CASSQFLGETQYF.

This clonotype was recorded a few times. The chain combines TRBV5-8 with TRBJ2-7, with TRBD1 matching over 7 bases. Trimming took 4 bases from V and 6 from J; bases not matched to a gene: 7. Germline V gives CDR1 SGHTS, CDR2 YDEGEE. This CDR3 comprises 13 residues. Here the CDR3 DNA reads TGTGCCAGCAGCACCGTCGAGGGGGCCGAGCAGTACTTC. Its translation is CASSTVEGAEQYF.

This clonotype occurred a few times. V usage is TRBV4-2 and J usage is TRBJ2-7; weak D call: TRBD2 (6 bases). There are 16 residues in the CDR3. V lost 0 bases and J 3 bases, leaving 15 bases between the germline ends. From germline, CDR1 is LGHNA and CDR2 YNFKEQ. CDR3 bases: TGTGCCAGCAGCCAAGATGGTCTGAGACTAGTCTACGAGCAGTACTTC. The encoded protein is CASSQDGLRLVYEQYF.

This clonotype was picked up a small number of times. The rearrangement uses TRBV15 and TRBJ2-5, with TRBD2 matching over 8 bases. The CDR3 contains 12 residues. V gave up 3 bases and J gave up 7 bases; unmatched junction bases: 1. The germline V gene encodes CDR1 LNHNV and CDR2 YYDKDF (reference sequence). The CDR3 bases are TGTGCCACCAGCAGCGCGGGAGGGACCCAGTACTTC. This gives the protein CATSSAGGTQYF.

This clonotype occurred many times. The chain couples TRBV9 to TRBJ2-1; 9 nucleotides line up with TRBD2. CDR3 length equals 16 residues. The junction had 6 bases not matched to a gene; V was cut back by 0 bases and J by 5 bases. CDR1 is SGDLS, CDR2 YYNGEE, per germline. The CDR3 is CASSVVPSGKHNEQFF. CDR3 in DNA: TGTGCCAGCAGCGTAGTCCCTAGCGGGAAACACAATGAGCAGTTCTTC.

The table lists this clonotype with a few counts. V gene TRBV5-1 combines with J gene TRBJ1-1, with D perhaps matching TRBD1 (5 bases). Trimming shortened V by 0 bases and J by 6 bases, and 12 bases separated the two germline ends. Germline loops: CDR1 SGHRS, CDR2 YFSETQ. The CDR3 loop spans 14 amino acids. CDR3 sequence: CASSLVQGPSEAFF. DNA for the CDR3: TGCGCCAGCAGCTTGGTCCAGGGTCCCTCTGAAGCTTTCTTT.

This clonotype has ten or more counts. CDR3 sequence: CAIAPTGANVLTF. The DNA of the CDR3 is TGTGCCATCGCTCCGACTGGGGCCAACGTCCTGACTTTC. The chain has TRBV10-3 and TRBJ2-6, with no clear D. This CDR3 has 13 residues. Germline V lookup: CDR1 ENHRY, CDR2 SYGVKD. With 8 bases removed from V and 2 bases from J, the gap between germline ends came to 7 bases.

The V gene is TRBV30, the J gene TRBJ1-2; D perhaps matches TRBD1 (6 bases). The CDR3 consists of 14 residues. Trimming cost V 5 bases and J 3 bases, with 16 bases left between them. The germline CDR1 and CDR2 sequences are GTSNPN and SVGIG (reference sequence). CDR3 in amino acids: CAWQQGRGYYGYTF. The CDR3 region has the DNA TGTGCCTGGCAACAGGGACGGGGTTACTATGGCTACACCTTC.